This T cell receptor beta chain was retrieved from a study of T-cell reconstitution after alpha-beta-depleted transplantation in children. On this clonotype: Its antigen remains unknown. One end of the junction is discordant with germline, which a read error may explain.

Overall study results and limits: Several hundred graft clones that had expanded were reportedly the source of alpha-beta T cells about two months after transplant. Elevated TCRbeta diversity at day 60 was traced, in some patients, to surviving recipient T cells and thymic progenitors. At the one-year point after transplant, T-cell counts and TCRbeta diversity were found to come mostly from T cells that had been newly produced.

As it was prepared, the TCRbeta library received unique molecular identifiers. TCRdb itself ran the PCR reads through MiXCR, one entry per CDR3 protein. The table includes around 300,000 distinct CDR3 sequences, about 7.3% detected once. Germline CDR1 is MNHEY and CDR2 is SVGAGI. CDR3 size: 14 residues. The sequence was obtained from a female patient aged 2-10 years who had a stem cell transplant for Fanconi anemia, so the T cells may come from the graft donor. The chain joins TRBV6-5 to TRBJ1-1; no clear D. Sequences were derived from peripheral blood, sampled 360 days after TCRalphabeta/CD19-depleted stem cell transplant. The CDR3 loop reads CGSSWRRKNTEAFF. The CDR3 region has the DNA TGTGGCAGCAGTTGGCGGAGAAAGAACACTGAAGCTTTCTTT.